One sample yielded the 15 T cell receptor beta chains listed below, sequenced in a study of T cells in localized non-small cell lung cancer. Method: immunoSEQ multiplex PCR; TCRdb's copy keeps in-frame clones and lacks some. The sample has hundreds of clones, roughly 23% seen once; the top ten hold approximately 12%. Sequenced material: normal lung tissue next to the tumor, taken before any cancer treatment. The origin of the receptors is a woman aged 40 to 75 with stage III lung adenocarcinoma.

The table lists this clone with a few counts. The genes are TRBV18 and TRBJ2-5; 8 bases align to TRBD1. This CDR3 is 13 amino acids long. Germline loops: CDR1 KGHSH, CDR2 LQKENI. V dropped 4 bases and J dropped 2; count of bases not matched to a gene: 0. CDR3 sequence: CASSRTGQETQYF. CDR3 bases: TGTGCCAGCTCACGGACAGGGCAAGAGACCCAGTACTTC.

This clone was seen a few times. V is TRBV19 and J is TRBJ1-1; 7 nucleotides agree with TRBD1. V trimming: 5 bases; J trimming: 4 bases; junction bases outside the gene matches: 10. Germline values: CDR1 LNHDA, CDR2 SQIVND (reference sequence). The CDR3 runs to 15 residues. The chain's CDR3 is CASSSREGGVTEAFF. CDR3 DNA: TGTGCCAGTAGTTCCCGTGAAGGGGGCGTCACTGAAGCTTTCTTT.

This clone was found a few times. The V call is TRBV6-1, the J call TRBJ1-2; no firm D call. This CDR3 has 14 residues. Looked up from germline, CDR1 is MNHNS and CDR2 is SASEGT. V lost 1 base, J lost 8 bases, and 14 bases lay in between. The CDR3 loop reads CASSEGPETGGYTF. Here the CDR3 DNA reads TGTGCCAGCAGTGAAGGGCCCGAAACGGGGGGCTACACCTTC.

The CDR3 coding sequence is TGTGCCAGCAGCGGGGCCGGGACAGAGATAAACAATGAGCAGTTCTTC. It encodes CASSGAGTEINNEQFF. The chain recombines TRBV9 with TRBJ2-1; 7 bases agree with TRBD1. Germline loops: CDR1 SGDLS, CDR2 YYNGEE. The CDR3 length is 16 residues. With V trimmed by 3 bases and J by 5 bases, 11 bases remained unmatched.

The V call is TRBV4-1, the J call TRBJ2-4; the D call may be TRBD1 or TRBD2 (5 bases each). The CDR3 has 14 amino acids. Germline V CDR1 and CDR2: MGHRA, YSYEKL. Trimming cost V 0 bases and J 5 bases, with 8 bases left between them. The CDR3 region is CASSQDRGQNIQYF. The CDR3 coding sequence is TGCGCCAGCAGCCAAGATCGGGGCCAAAACATTCAGTACTTC.

This clone qualifies as large (0.1 to 1%). V and J are TRBV11-3 and TRBJ2-2; unclear D gene. Germline V lookup: CDR1 SGHNT, CDR2 YENEEA. V lost 2 bases and J 8 bases, leaving 12 bases between the germline ends. CDR3 length equals 14 residues. The CDR3 DNA follows: TGTGCCAGCAGCTTACCTGACGGAACTGGGGAGCTGTTTTTT. As protein: CASSLPDGTGELFF. Complete variable domain (other parts from reference TRBV11-3 and TRBJ2-2): EAGVVQSPRYKIIEKKQPVAFWCNPISGHNTLYWYLQNLGQGPELLIRYENEEAVDDSQLPKDRFSAERLKGVDSTLKIQPAELGDSAVYLCASSLPDGTGELFFGEGSRLTVL.

This sequence joins TRBV18 and TRBJ2-7, with TRBD2 matching over 9 bases. CDR3 length: 15 amino acids. J gave up 5 bases and V 1 base, and 6 bases lay outside the gene matches. Germline values: CDR1 KGHSH, CDR2 LQKENI. The CDR3 DNA reads TGTGCCAGCTCACCACAAAGTAGCGGGAGCCACGAGCAGTACTTC. This encodes CASSPQSSGSHEQYF.

The table lists this clone with a few counts. This rearrangement joins TRBV6-8 to TRBJ1-2; D uncertain. This CDR3 spans 13 amino acids. V dropped 10 bases and J dropped 7 bases, with 19 bases sitting between them. Germline V gives CDR1 MNHGY, CDR2 SAAAGT. The CDR3 spells CAINDGVGGGYTF. DNA of the CDR3: TGTGCCATCAATGATGGGGTTGGCGGTGGCTACACCTTC.

Only a few counts were recorded for this clone. Here the CDR3 DNA reads TGTGCCAGCAGCTTGCTCCGGACAGCACGCTCTGGAAACACCATATATTTT. This codes for CASSLLRTARSGNTIYF. The rearrangement uses TRBV7-7 and TRBJ1-3; tentatively, D is TRBD1 (6 bases). V gave up 3 bases and J gave up 0 bases, with 15 bases separating them. CDR1 and CDR2 (germline): SSHAT, FNYEAQ (reference sequence). The CDR3 has 17 amino acids. Drawing the rest from reference TRBV7-7 and TRBJ1-3, the complete variable domain is GAGVSQSPRYKVTKRGQDVTLRCDPISSHATLYWYQQALGQGPEFLTYFNYEAQPDKSGLPSDRFSAERPEGSISTLTIQRTEQRDSAMYRCASSLLRTARSGNTIYFGEGSWLTVV.

The sample holds a few counts of this clone. The V and J genes are TRBV6-8 and TRBJ2-4; 7 bases map to TRBD2. Looked up from germline, CDR1 is MNHGY and CDR2 is SAAAGT. The CDR3 has 15 residues. Unmatched junction bases numbered 13, after V lost 8 bases and J lost 6 bases. CDR3 sequence (DNA): TGTGCCAGCGGGGAGCAGGGAGGGGTGGGAAACATTCAGTACTTC. It encodes CASGEQGGVGNIQYF.

V gene TRBV6-8 combines with J gene TRBJ2-3; tentatively, D is TRBD1 or TRBD2 (5 bases each). Germline V gene data show CDR1 as MNHGY and CDR2 as SAAAGT. Trimming shortened V by 6 bases and J by 4 bases, and 20 bases separated the two germline ends. CDR3 length: 16 amino acids. This chain's CDR3 is CASRSPPGRGSDTQYF. The CDR3, as DNA: TGTGCCAGCAGATCACCCCCGGGCCGGGGCTCAGATACGCAGTATTTT.

The V gene is TRBV25-1, the J gene TRBJ1-2; 7 nucleotides line up with TRBD1. Germline CDR1 MGHDK, CDR2 SYGVNS. The CDR3 totals 16 residues. V gave up 5 bases and J gave up 4 bases; unmatched junction bases: 13. CDR3 sequence reads: CASSKHLTGSTYGYTF. In DNA form, the CDR3 reads TGTGCCAGCAGTAAACACTTGACAGGGAGTACCTATGGCTACACCTTC.

This clone was picked up a small number of times. The chain combines TRBV10-2 with TRBJ2-1; 7 bases map to TRBD2. Germline V lookup: CDR1 WSHSY, CDR2 SAAADI. The V gene end was trimmed by 3 bases and the J gene end by 8 bases; junction bases not matched to a gene: 10. CDR3 length: 15 residues. This CDR3 is CASSDGGGGPHEQFF. CDR3 in DNA: TGCGCCAGCAGTGACGGCGGGGGTGGTCCCCATGAGCAGTTCTTC.

This clone is medium-sized (0.01 to 0.1%) in the sample. CDR3 nucleotides: TGTGCCATCAACAGGCGAGGAGGGGACAATGAGCAGTTCTTC. The encoded protein is CAINRRGGDNEQFF. The chain couples TRBV6-8 to TRBJ2-1, with D possibly matching TRBD2 (6 bases). Germline-derived CDR1 and CDR2 are MNHGY and SAAAGT. There are 14 residues in the CDR3. Trimming cost V 10 bases and J 5 bases, with 18 bases left between them.

This clone came up a few times. This sequence joins TRBV15 and TRBJ2-2, with TRBD2 matching over 8 bases. Germline lookup yields CDR1 LNHNV and CDR2 YYDKDF (reference sequence). The CDR3 runs to 16 residues. Trimming cost V 5 bases and J 0 bases; bases outside gene matches: 5. The chain's CDR3 is CATSRGGLANTGELFF. The DNA for the CDR3 is TGTGCCACCAGCCGTGGGGGACTAGCGAACACCGGGGAGCTGTTTTTT. Complete variable domain (other parts from reference TRBV15 and TRBJ2-2): DAMVIQNPRYQVTQFGKPVTLSCSQTLNHNVMYWYQQKSSQAPKLLFHYYDKDFNNEADTPDNFQSRRPNTSFCFLDIRSPGLGDTAMYLCATSRGGLANTGELFFGEGSRLTVL.